This passage covers 8 T cell receptor beta chains from one sample sequenced in a study of blood T cell repertoires in COVID-19. Libraries were prepared by immunoSEQ multiplex PCR; TCRdb keeps only in-frame clonotypes and omits some of them. Among 55,000 or so clones listed, about nine tenths were seen once. The sequenced sample consisted of peripheral blood. The receptors here all came from a man in his forties with acute or convalescent COVID-19.

The rearrangement uses TRBV5-4 and TRBJ2-7; 9 bases map to TRBD2. CDR1 and CDR2 (germline): SGHNT, YYREEE (reference sequence). V was clipped by 1 base and J by 6 bases; unmatched bases: 14. This CDR3 has 17 residues. This chain's CDR3 is CASSLPAGREGRPEQYF. As DNA, the CDR3 is TGTGCCAGCAGCTTGCCCGCGGGGCGGGAGGGCCGGCCCGAGCAGTACTTC.

This chain links TRBV5-1 with TRBJ2-1; 12 bases are shared with TRBD2. Unmatched junction bases numbered 11, after V lost 6 bases and J lost 10 bases. Germline loops: CDR1 SGHRS, CDR2 YFSETQ. This CDR3 region has 15 residues. DNA for the CDR3: TGCGCCAGCACCCCCTCGACTAGCGGGGGAGGGGAGCAGTTCTTC. It yields the protein CASTPSTSGGGEQFF.

The chain has TRBV9 and TRBJ1-6; TRBD1 agrees at 7 bases. Germline values: CDR1 SGDLS, CDR2 YYNGEE. The CDR3 covers 17 residues. The V gene end was trimmed by 4 bases and the J gene end by 2 bases; junction bases not matched to a gene: 9. DNA for the CDR3: TGTGCCAGCAGCCAACGAGACAGGGTTACCTATAATTCACCCCTCCACTTT. It yields the protein CASSQRDRVTYNSPLHF.

This chain connects TRBV7-8 to TRBJ2-3; 8 bases fit TRBD2. V lost 1 base, J lost 1 base, and 4 bases stayed unmatched. The CDR3 runs 16 residues. Germline CDR1 is SGHVS and CDR2 is FQNEAQ. The CDR3 protein is CASSLVGGRRTDTQYF. The DNA for the CDR3 is TGTGCCAGCAGCTTAGTGGGCGGGAGGCGCACAGATACGCAGTATTTT.

DNA of the CDR3: TGTGCCAGCAGAAGAACTAGCGTGAACACCGGGGAGCTGTTTTTT. It is translated as CASRRTSVNTGELFF. The chain couples TRBV2 to TRBJ2-2; 7 positions match TRBD2. V trimming: 6 bases; J trimming: 1 base; junction bases outside the gene matches: 5. Germline lookup yields CDR1 SNHLY and CDR2 FYNNEI. This CDR3 has 15 amino acids. Full variable domain (outside the CDR3, taken from reference TRBV2 and TRBJ2-2): EPEVTQTPSHQVTQMGQEVILRCVPISNHLYFYWYRQILGQKVEFLVSFYNNEISEKSEIFDDQFSVERPDGSNFTLKIRSTKLEDSAMYFCASRRTSVNTGELFFGEGSRLTVL.

This chain joins TRBV5-1 and TRBJ1-5, with 7 bases fitting TRBD1. CDR1 and CDR2 from the germline V gene are SGHRS and YFSETQ. The V segment lost 2 bases and the J segment 5 bases; nucleotides outside the gene matches: 7. There are 15 residues in the CDR3. CDR3 loop: CASSFQTGSDQPQHF. CDR3 bases: TGCGCCAGCAGCTTCCAGACAGGGTCGGATCAGCCCCAGCATTTT.

This rearrangement joins TRBV5-6 to TRBJ2-7; possible D gene TRBD1, 6 bases. Germline lookup yields CDR1 SGHDT and CDR2 YYEEEE. The CDR3 contains 15 residues. Trimming took off 4 bases at V and 4 bases at J, with 18 bases between the two ends. CDR3 bases: TGTGCCAGCAGCATGATGAGGGGGAGAAGGTACGAGCAGTACTTC. Translated: CASSMMRGRRYEQYF.

The gene calls are TRBV6-5 and TRBJ1-2; 8 bases align to TRBD1. From germline, CDR1 is MNHEY and CDR2 SVGAGI. The ends lost 1 base at V and 8 bases at J; junction bases unmatched: 6. The CDR3 sequence is 14 residues long. The CDR3 coding sequence is TGTGCCAGCAGTTACTATGGACAGGGAGGCGGCTACACCTTC. Amino acid sequence: CASSYYGQGGGYTF.